Each of the 13 T cell receptor beta chains below was sequenced from the same sample in a study of OX40 agonist ivuxolimab in advanced cancers. Here immunoSEQ multiplex PCR was the method, and the copy in TCRdb shows in-frame clones only, minus some. The top ten clones hold roughly 1.1% of a sample with just under 65,000 clones, about nine tenths of them seen once. The input for sequencing was CD4+ or CD8+ T cells sorted from blood, taken in a trial of the OX40 agonist ivuxolimab. These receptors were obtained from an adult with an advanced solid tumor such as melanoma, head and neck, liver or kidney cancer.

The genes are TRBV7-9 and TRBJ2-1; a possible D gene is TRBD1 (8 bases). Trimming cost V 5 bases and J 7 bases, with 15 bases left between them. CDR3 length: 14 residues. CDR1 SEHNR and CDR2 FQNEAQ come from the germline V gene (reference sequence). DNA of the CDR3: TGTGCCAGCAGCGCGACACAGGGGGGGAATGAGCAGTTCTTC. Translated, it gives CASSATQGGNEQFF.

The chain combines TRBV6-1 with TRBJ1-1, with no clear D. Germline V gene data show CDR1 as MNHNS and CDR2 as SASEGT. V lost 5 bases and J 5 bases, leaving 12 bases between the germline ends. The CDR3 runs to 13 residues. As DNA, the CDR3 is TGTGCCAGCAGTTTAGGGCCGGGGACTGAAGCTTTCTTT. This codes for CASSLGPGTEAFF.

This clone was observed once. V usage is TRBV5-6 and J usage is TRBJ2-7; D gene unclear. Between the trimmed V and J ends, which lost 4 bases and 1 base, there was a span of 6 bases. Per the germline V gene, CDR1 is SGHDT and CDR2 is YYEEEE. This CDR3 has 12 amino acids. The CDR3 here is CASSRNSYEQYF. DNA of the CDR3: TGTGCCAGCAGCCGTAATTCCTACGAGCAGTACTTC.

The genes are TRBV14 and TRBJ2-2; D gene unclear. Between the trimmed V and J ends, which lost 1 base and 4 bases, there was a span of 13 bases. The germline V gene has CDR1 SGHDN and CDR2 FVKESK. This CDR3 is built from 16 residues. This CDR3 is CASSQGALSSTGELFF. DNA of the CDR3: TGTGCCAGCAGCCAAGGCGCGCTATCAAGCACCGGGGAGCTGTTTTTT. Based on the CDR3 plus reference TRBV14 and TRBJ2-2, the full variable domain is EAGVTQFPSHSVIEKGQTVTLRCDPISGHDNLYWYRRVMGKEIKFLLHFVKESKQDESGMPNNRFLAERTGGTYSTLKVQPAELEDSGVYFCASSQGALSSTGELFFGEGSRLTVL.

This clone has a single count. CDR3 bases: TGTGCCAGCAGCTTCTCGCCGGGGGAGAGAAAGTCCTACAATGAGCAGTTCTTC. Translation gives CASSFSPGERKSYNEQFF. The gene calls are TRBV7-9 and TRBJ2-1; possible D gene TRBD2, 6 bases. Germline V gene data show CDR1 as SEHNR and CDR2 as FQNEAQ (reference sequence). Trimming cost V 3 bases and J 1 base, with 19 bases left between them. This CDR3 is 18 amino acids long.

The J gene is TRBJ1-5, the V gene TRBV19; TRBD1 matches 7 bases. Germline CDR1 LNHDA, CDR2 SQIVND (reference sequence). Trimming took 1 base from V and 6 from J; bases not matched to a gene: 6. CDR3 length: 15 residues. Here the CDR3 DNA reads TGTGCCAGTAGTATAGGACAGGGTAACGGTCAGCCCCAGCATTTT. Protein product: CASSIGQGNGQPQHF.

The chain recombines TRBV19 with TRBJ2-5, with TRBD2 matching 8 bases. The length of the CDR3 is 15 residues. CDR1 and CDR2 (germline): LNHDA, SQIVND (reference sequence). Trimming removed 9 bases from V and 4 bases from J; junction bases left unmatched: 13. The CDR3 DNA follows: TGTGCCAGCTCAATTCCCGGGAGGGGCTCAGAGACCCAGTACTTC. It is translated as CASSIPGRGSETQYF.

The genes are TRBV11-1 and TRBJ2-7, with D maybe TRBD2 (6 bases). Deletions cut 5 bases from V and 4 bases from J, with 21 bases between. Germline V CDR1 and CDR2: SGHAT, FQDESV (reference sequence). CDR3 length: 16 amino acids. CDR3 DNA sequence: TGTGCCAGCAGCCGTGGGGGGAGTTCTTGGGCTTACGAGCAGTACTTC. It translates to CASSRGGSSWAYEQYF.

This rearrangement joins TRBV16 to TRBJ1-3, with 9 bases aligning to TRBD1. J gave up 0 bases and V 4 bases, and 4 bases lay outside the gene matches. The germline gives CDR1 KGHSY, CDR2 FQNENV. The CDR3 is made up of 16 amino acids. The CDR3 nucleotides are TGTGCCAGCAGCCCGGACAGGGGCAGCTCTGGAAACACCATATATTTT. Protein sequence: CASSPDRGSSGNTIYF.

This rearrangement joins TRBV5-1 to TRBJ2-1; D is possibly TRBD1 or TRBD2 (5 bases each). The CDR3 totals 13 residues. CDR1 and CDR2 from the germline V gene are SGHRS and YFSETQ. The V and J ends lost 0 bases and 7 bases respectively, with 8 bases between them. CDR3 sequence: CASSLGWGNEQFF. The DNA of the CDR3 is TGCGCCAGCAGCTTGGGATGGGGGAATGAGCAGTTCTTC.

The rearrangement joins TRBV5-4 to TRBJ2-3, with 9 bases matching TRBD2. CDR1 and CDR2 (germline): SGHNT, YYREEE (reference sequence). This CDR3 region has 16 residues. V shed 0 bases, J shed 6 bases, and the junction held 8 bases outside the gene matches. CDR3 nucleotide sequence: TGTGCCAGCAGCTTGGCCGGGAGCGGGAGGAGGGATACGCAGTATTTT. Encoded protein: CASSLAGSGRRDTQYF. The full variable domain, its missing parts supplied by reference TRBV5-4 and TRBJ2-3, is ETGVTQSPTHLIKTRGQQVTLRCSSQSGHNTVSWYQQALGQGPQFIFQYYREEENGRGNFPPRFSGLQFPNYSSELNVNALELDDSALYLCASSLAGSGRRDTQYFGPGTRLTVL.

This sequence joins TRBV2 and TRBJ1-1; unclear D gene. V was cut by 4 bases and J by 5 bases, with 14 bases left in between. CDR3 length: 14 amino acids. Germline V gene data show CDR1 as SNHLY and CDR2 as FYNNEI. The CDR3 here is CASSVYGDGTEAFF. The CDR3 coding sequence is TGTGCCAGCAGTGTTTACGGGGATGGAACTGAAGCTTTCTTT.

The rearrangement joins TRBV5-4 to TRBJ2-1, with TRBD2 matching 8 bases. V trimming: 0 bases; J trimming: 2 bases; junction bases outside the gene matches: 1. Germline-derived CDR1 and CDR2 are SGHNT and YYREEE (reference sequence). This CDR3 region has 15 residues. This CDR3 reads CASSLELAAYNEQFF. For the CDR3, the DNA is TGTGCCAGCAGCTTGGAACTAGCGGCCTACAATGAGCAGTTCTTC. Variable domain in full (rest from reference TRBV5-4 and TRBJ2-1): ETGVTQSPTHLIKTRGQQVTLRCSSQSGHNTVSWYQQALGQGPQFIFQYYREEENGRGNFPPRFSGLQFPNYSSELNVNALELDDSALYLCASSLELAAYNEQFFGPGTRLTVL.